This TCR beta chain emerged from a study of technical replicates of blood from several donors. TCRdb's table, derived via immunoSEQ multiplex PCR, lists solely in-frame clones and lacks some. Of more than 90,000 clones in the sample, over 90% were seen once. The CDR3 length is 14 residues. Per germline, CDR1 SGHAT and CDR2 FQNNGV. J lost 4 bases, V lost 4 bases, and 6 bases had no gene match. Sequenced sample: T cells isolated from PBMCs. The receptor was isolated from a human donor in good health. The gene calls are TRBV11-2 and TRBJ1-1; 7 bases line up with TRBD1. In nucleotides, the CDR3 is TGTGCCAGCAGCTCCTTGACAGGGCCCACTGAAGCTTTCTTT. Its protein is CASSSLTGPTEAFF.